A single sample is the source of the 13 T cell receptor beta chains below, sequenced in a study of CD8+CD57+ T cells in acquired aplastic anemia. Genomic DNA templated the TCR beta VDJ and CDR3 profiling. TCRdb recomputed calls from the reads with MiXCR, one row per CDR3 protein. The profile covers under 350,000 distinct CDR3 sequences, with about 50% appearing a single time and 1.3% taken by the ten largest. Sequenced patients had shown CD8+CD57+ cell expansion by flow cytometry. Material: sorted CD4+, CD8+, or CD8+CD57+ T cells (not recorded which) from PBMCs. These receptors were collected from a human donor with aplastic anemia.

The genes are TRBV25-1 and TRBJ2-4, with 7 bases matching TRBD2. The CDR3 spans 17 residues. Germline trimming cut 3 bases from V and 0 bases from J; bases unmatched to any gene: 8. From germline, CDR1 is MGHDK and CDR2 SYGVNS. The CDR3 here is CASSEGGASLAKNIQYF. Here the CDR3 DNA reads TGTGCCAGCAGTGAGGGAGGGGCCTCCTTAGCCAAAAACATTCAGTACTTC.

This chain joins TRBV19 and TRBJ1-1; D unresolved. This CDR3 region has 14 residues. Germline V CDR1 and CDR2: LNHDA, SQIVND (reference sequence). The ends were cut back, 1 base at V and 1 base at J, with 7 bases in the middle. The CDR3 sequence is CASSIVPGNTEAFF. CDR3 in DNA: TGTGCCAGTAGTATAGTACCAGGGAACACTGAAGCTTTCTTT.

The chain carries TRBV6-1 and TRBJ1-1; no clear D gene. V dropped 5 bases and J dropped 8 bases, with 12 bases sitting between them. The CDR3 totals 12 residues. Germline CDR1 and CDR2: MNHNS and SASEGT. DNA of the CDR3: TGTGCCAGCAGTTACTCCGCAGGAGAAGCTTTCTTT. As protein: CASSYSAGEAFF.

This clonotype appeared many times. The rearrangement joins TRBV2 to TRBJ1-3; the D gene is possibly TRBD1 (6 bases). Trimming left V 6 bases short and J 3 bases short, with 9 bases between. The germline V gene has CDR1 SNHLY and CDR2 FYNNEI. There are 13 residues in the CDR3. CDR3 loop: CASSGDIGNTIYF. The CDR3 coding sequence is TGTGCCAGCAGCGGGGACATTGGAAACACCATATATTTT.

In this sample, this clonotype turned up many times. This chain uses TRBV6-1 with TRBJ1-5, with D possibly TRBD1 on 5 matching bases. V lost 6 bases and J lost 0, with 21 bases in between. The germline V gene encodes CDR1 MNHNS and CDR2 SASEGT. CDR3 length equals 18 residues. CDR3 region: CASRQGIGLWDSNQPQHF. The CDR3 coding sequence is TGTGCCAGCAGGCAGGGTATAGGGTTGTGGGATAGCAATCAGCCCCAGCATTTT.

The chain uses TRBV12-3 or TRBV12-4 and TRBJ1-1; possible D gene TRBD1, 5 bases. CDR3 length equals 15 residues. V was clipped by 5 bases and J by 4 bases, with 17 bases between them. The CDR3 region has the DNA TGTGCCAGCAGTGACCCAGGGTCGGGGATCACTGAAGCTTTCTTT. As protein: CASSDPGSGITEAFF.

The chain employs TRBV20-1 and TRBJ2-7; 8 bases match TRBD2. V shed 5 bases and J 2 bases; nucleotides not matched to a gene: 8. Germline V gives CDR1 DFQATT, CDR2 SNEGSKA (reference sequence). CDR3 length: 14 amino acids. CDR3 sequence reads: CSAPRTSRAYEQYF. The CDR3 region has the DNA TGCAGTGCTCCGAGGACTAGCCGAGCCTACGAGCAGTACTTC.

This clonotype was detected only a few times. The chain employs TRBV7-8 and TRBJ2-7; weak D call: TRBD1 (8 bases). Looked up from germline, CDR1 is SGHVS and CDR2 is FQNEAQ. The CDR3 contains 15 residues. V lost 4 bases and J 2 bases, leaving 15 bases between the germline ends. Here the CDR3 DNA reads TGTGCCAGCAGCTACCGGACAGGGACTACCTACGAGCAGTACTTC. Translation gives CASSYRTGTTYEQYF.

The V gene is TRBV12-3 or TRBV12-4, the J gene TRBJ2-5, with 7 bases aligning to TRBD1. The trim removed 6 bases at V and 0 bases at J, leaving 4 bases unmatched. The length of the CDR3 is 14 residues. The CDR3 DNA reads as TGTGCCAGCAGCTGGGGACAGAACCAAGAGACCCAGTACTTC. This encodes CASSWGQNQETQYF.

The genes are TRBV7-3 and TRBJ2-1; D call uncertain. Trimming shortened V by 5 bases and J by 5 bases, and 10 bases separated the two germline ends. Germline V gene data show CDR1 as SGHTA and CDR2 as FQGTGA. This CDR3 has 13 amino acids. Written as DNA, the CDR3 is TGTGCCAGCAGCCACGGCAGGAACAATGAGCAGTTCTTC. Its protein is CASSHGRNNEQFF. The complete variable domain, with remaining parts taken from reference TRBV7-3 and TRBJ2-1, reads GAGVSQTPSNKVTEKGKYVELRCDPISGHTALYWYRQSLGQGPEFLIYFQGTGAADDSGLPNDRFFAVRPEGSVSTLKIQRTERGDSAVYLCASSHGRNNEQFFGPGTRLTVL.

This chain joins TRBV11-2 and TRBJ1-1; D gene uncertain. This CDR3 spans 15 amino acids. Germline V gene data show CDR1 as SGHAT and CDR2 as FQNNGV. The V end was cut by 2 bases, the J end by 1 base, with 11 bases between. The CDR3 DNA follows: TGTGCCAGCAGCTTAACGGTATGGGGGAACACTGAAGCTTTCTTT. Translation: CASSLTVWGNTEAFF.

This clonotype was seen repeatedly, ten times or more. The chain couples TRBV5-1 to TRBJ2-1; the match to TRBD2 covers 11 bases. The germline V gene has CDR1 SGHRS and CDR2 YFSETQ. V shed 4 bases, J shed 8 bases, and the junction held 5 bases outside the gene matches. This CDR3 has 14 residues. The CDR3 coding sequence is TGCGCCAGCAGCCAGACTAGCGGGAATGATGAGCAGTTCTTC. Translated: CASSQTSGNDEQFF.

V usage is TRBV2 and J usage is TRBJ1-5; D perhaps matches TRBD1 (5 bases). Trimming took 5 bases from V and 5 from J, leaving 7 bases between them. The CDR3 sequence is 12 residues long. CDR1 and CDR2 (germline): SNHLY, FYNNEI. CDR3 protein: CASSSRDQPQHF. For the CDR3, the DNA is TGTGCCAGCAGTTCCAGGGATCAGCCCCAGCATTTT.